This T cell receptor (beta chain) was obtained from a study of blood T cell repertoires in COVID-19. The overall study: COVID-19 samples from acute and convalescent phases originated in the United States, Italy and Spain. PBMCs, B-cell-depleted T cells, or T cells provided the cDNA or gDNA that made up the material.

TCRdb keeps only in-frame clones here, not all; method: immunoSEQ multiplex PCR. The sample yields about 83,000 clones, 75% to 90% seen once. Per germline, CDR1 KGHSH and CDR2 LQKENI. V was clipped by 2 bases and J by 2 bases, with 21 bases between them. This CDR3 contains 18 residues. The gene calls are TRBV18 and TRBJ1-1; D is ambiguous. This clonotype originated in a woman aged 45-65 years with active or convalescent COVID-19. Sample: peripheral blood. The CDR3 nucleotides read TGTGCCAGCTCACCAGGTTTCGGGGTAACAGAGGCAAACACTGAAGCTTTCTTT. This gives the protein CASSPGFGVTEANTEAFF.